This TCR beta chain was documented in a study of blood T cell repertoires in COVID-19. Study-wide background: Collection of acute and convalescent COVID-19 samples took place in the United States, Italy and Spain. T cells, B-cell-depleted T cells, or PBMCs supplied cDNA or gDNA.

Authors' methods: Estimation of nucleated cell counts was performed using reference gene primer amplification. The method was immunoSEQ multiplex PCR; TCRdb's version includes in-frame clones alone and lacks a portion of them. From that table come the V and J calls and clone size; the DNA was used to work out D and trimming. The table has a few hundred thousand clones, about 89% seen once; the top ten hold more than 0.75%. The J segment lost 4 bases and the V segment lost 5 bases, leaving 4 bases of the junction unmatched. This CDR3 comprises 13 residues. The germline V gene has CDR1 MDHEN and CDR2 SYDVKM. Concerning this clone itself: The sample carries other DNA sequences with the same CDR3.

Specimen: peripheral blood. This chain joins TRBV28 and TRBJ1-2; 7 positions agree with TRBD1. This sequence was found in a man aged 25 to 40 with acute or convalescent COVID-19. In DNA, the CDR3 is TGTGCCAGCAGTAGACAGGGTCCCTATGGCTACACCTTC. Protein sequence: CASSRQGPYGYTF.